This T cell receptor (beta chain) was recorded in a study of T cell changes during pregnancy in multiple sclerosis. Assay used: immunoSEQ multiplex PCR; TCRdb lists only in-frame clones, some missing. Here the sample spans 35,000 or so clones, over 75% being singletons. Trimming left V 3 bases short and J 2 bases short, with 11 bases between. The CDR3 spans 14 residues. The germline gives CDR1 KGHSH, CDR2 LQKENI. Sequenced here: CD4+ T cells from peripheral blood mononuclear cells, sampled before pregnancy. The receptor comes from a female donor with multiple sclerosis, enrolled in a pregnancy study. V is TRBV18 and J is TRBJ2-7, with a tentative D call TRBD2 (5 bases). The CDR3, as DNA: TGTGCCAGCTCACCCGAGACGGAGGCCTACGAGCAGTACTTC. Translating gives CASSPETEAYEQYF.